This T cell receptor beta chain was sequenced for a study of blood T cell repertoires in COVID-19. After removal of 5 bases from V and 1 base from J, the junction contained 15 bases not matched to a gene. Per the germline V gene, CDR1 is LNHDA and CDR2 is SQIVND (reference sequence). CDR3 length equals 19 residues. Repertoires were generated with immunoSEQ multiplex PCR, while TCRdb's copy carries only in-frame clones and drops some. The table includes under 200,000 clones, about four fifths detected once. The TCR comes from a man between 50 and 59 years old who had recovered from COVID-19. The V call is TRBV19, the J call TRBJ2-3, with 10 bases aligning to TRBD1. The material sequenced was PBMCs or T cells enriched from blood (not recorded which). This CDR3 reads CASSGRDRGMGPGTDTQYF. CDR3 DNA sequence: TGTGCCAGTAGTGGCCGGGACAGGGGTATGGGCCCCGGCACAGATACGCAGTATTTT.